These T cell receptor beta chains were read from a single sample in a study of shared clonotypes between healthy human individuals. Assay used: immunoSEQ multiplex PCR; TCRdb lists only in-frame clones, some missing. The sample shows over a million clones, about three quarters of them seen only once. Sequenced: memory CD4+ T cells sorted from blood. The receptors derive from a man between 18 and 35 years old in good health. Both conserved end residues are part of each CDR3. Fields, in order: clone size, V gene, D gene, CDR3 protein. D genes are given only for firm matches. Expanded clones get a size class; other rows say once, few or many, or leave the size out.

abundance: .; v_gene: TRBV6-6; d_gene: TRBD2; CDR3aa: CASSHRASGPYEQYF
abundance: .; v_gene: TRBV19; d_gene: .; CDR3aa: CASSTNPSVGELFF
abundance: .; v_gene: TRBV10-1; d_gene: .; CDR3aa: CASSQGLITEAFF
abundance: few; v_gene: TRBV2; d_gene: .; CDR3aa: CASSADSYEQYF
abundance: .; v_gene: TRBV9; d_gene: .; CDR3aa: CASSLSTNEQFF
abundance: .; v_gene: TRBV11-3; d_gene: TRBD2; CDR3aa: CASSLSSGSGGAFYNEQFF
abundance: few; v_gene: TRBV5-4; d_gene: .; CDR3aa: CASSGAYEQYF
abundance: few; v_gene: TRBV29-1; d_gene: .; CDR3aa: CSVRVNTEAFF
abundance: .; v_gene: TRBV5-5; d_gene: .; CDR3aa: CASSLEVNYGYTF
abundance: .; v_gene: TRBV19; d_gene: TRBD2; CDR3aa: CASSTDLAGAYEQYF
abundance: few; v_gene: TRBV28; d_gene: .; CDR3aa: CASSFTGSPLHF
abundance: many; v_gene: TRBV27; d_gene: .; CDR3aa: CASSFNALGSLIINYGYTF
abundance: .; v_gene: TRBV5-1; d_gene: .; CDR3aa: CASSLQEANTGELFF
abundance: once; v_gene: TRBV2; d_gene: .; CDR3aa: CASSGPAGQPQHF
abundance: once; v_gene: TRBV6-4; d_gene: TRBD2; CDR3aa: CASSDLDSGGLPGETQYF
abundance: .; v_gene: TRBV29-1; d_gene: .; CDR3aa: CSVAVLQDEQYF
abundance: .; v_gene: TRBV6-5; d_gene: .; CDR3aa: CASSYSGPYSGEKLFF
abundance: .; v_gene: TRBV5-1; d_gene: .; CDR3aa: CASSWGGVKETQYF
abundance: .; v_gene: TRBV5-1; d_gene: TRBD1; CDR3aa: CASSSSGQGKLGSPLHF
abundance: .; v_gene: TRBV2; d_gene: .; CDR3aa: CASSEFAGVNYGYTF
abundance: .; v_gene: TRBV18; d_gene: .; CDR3aa: CASSPDHGGYGYTF
abundance: .; v_gene: TRBV5-4; d_gene: .; CDR3aa: CASSLRQLNTEAFF